This entry lists 18 T cell receptor beta chains sequenced from one sample in a study of blood T cell repertoires in COVID-19. The method was immunoSEQ multiplex PCR; TCRdb's version includes in-frame clones alone and lacks a portion of them. The sample lists some 150,000 clones, roughly 82% occurring once. Sequenced sample: peripheral blood. These receptors came from a woman aged 45-65 years with acute or convalescent COVID-19.

J is TRBJ2-1 and V is TRBV11-3; 8 nucleotides align to TRBD2. There are 15 residues in the CDR3. The V gene's germline CDR1 is SGHNT and CDR2 YENEEA. V was clipped by 1 base and J by 3 bases; unmatched bases: 2. CDR3 region: CASSLAGGGYNEQFF. The CDR3 coding sequence is TGTGCCAGCAGCTTAGCGGGAGGGGGCTACAATGAGCAGTTCTTC.

This clone showed up just once. One end of the junction does not line up with germline, which may come from a read error. The CDR3 here is CLIWRTGVTDTQYF. The CDR3 region has the DNA TGCCTTATATGGCGGACAGGAGTCACAGATACGCAGTATTTT. The rearrangement links TRBV7-9 to TRBJ2-3; 7 nucleotides match TRBD1. Germline CDR1 is SEHNR and CDR2 is FQNEAQ (reference sequence). There are 14 residues in the CDR3.

This clone has just a few counts. This sequence joins TRBV4-2 and TRBJ2-1; 13 bases map to TRBD2. Germline values: CDR1 LGHNA, CDR2 YNFKEQ. The CDR3 extends over 19 amino acids. V trimming: 0 bases; J trimming: 2 bases; junction bases outside the gene matches: 7. Here the CDR3 DNA reads TGTGCCAGCAGCCAAGAGAGACTAGCGGGGGGCCCACCCTACAATGAGCAGTTCTTC. Residues: CASSQERLAGGPPYNEQFF.

The chain uses TRBV27 and TRBJ2-7, with D possibly being TRBD2 (6 bases). V was trimmed by 2 bases and J by 2 bases, leaving 13 bases between them. The CDR3 has 15 residues. Germline V gene sequence: CDR1 MNHEY, CDR2 SMNVEV (reference sequence). This chain's CDR3 is CASSLGGGFPYEQYF. The CDR3 DNA reads as TGTGCCAGCAGTTTAGGTGGGGGGTTCCCCTACGAGCAGTACTTC.

The V gene is TRBV2, the J gene TRBJ2-7; the match to TRBD1 covers 9 bases. The J segment lost 3 bases and the V segment lost 8 bases, leaving 5 bases of the junction unmatched. The germline V gene encodes CDR1 SNHLY and CDR2 FYNNEI. This CDR3 comprises 13 residues. In DNA, the CDR3 is TGTGCCAGCCTAGGGACAGGGAGCTACGAGCAGTACTTC. Translation gives CASLGTGSYEQYF.

The chain couples TRBV27 to TRBJ1-4; a possible D gene is TRBD1 (6 bases). The CDR3 extends over 15 amino acids. V lost 6 bases and J lost 5, with 16 bases in between. Looked up from germline, CDR1 is MNHEY and CDR2 is SMNVEV (reference sequence). The CDR3 reads CASSLRRGKNEKLFF. The CDR3 DNA reads as TGTGCCAGCAGCCTCCGCAGGGGAAAGAATGAAAAACTGTTTTTT. The variable domain in full, completed from reference TRBV27 and TRBJ1-4, reads EAQVTQNPRYLITVTGKKLTVTCSQNMNHEYMSWYRQDPGLGLRQIYYSMNVEVTDKGDVPEGYKVSRKEKRNFPLILESPSPNQTSLYFCASSLRRGKNEKLFFGSGTQLSVL.

This clone has more than one count but fewer than ten. V gene TRBV6-4 combines with J gene TRBJ2-1; 11 bases map to TRBD2. There are 15 residues in the CDR3. Germline assignment: CDR1 MRHNA and CDR2 SNTAGT. V lost 2 bases, J lost 7 bases, and 4 bases stayed unmatched. CDR3 nucleotides: TGTGCCAGCAGTGACCGTAGCGGGAGGGGAAATGAGCAGTTCTTC. Protein product: CASSDRSGRGNEQFF.

This clone was picked up a small number of times. The chain is built from TRBV6-2 or TRBV6-3 and TRBJ1-5; TRBD1 is a possible D gene (6 bases). The CDR3 loop spans 15 amino acids. Germline V gene sequence: CDR1 MNHEY, CDR2 SVGEGT. Trimming removed 1 base at V and 5 bases at J, with 12 bases between. The CDR3 DNA reads as TGTGCCAGCAGTTACTTTGTTAACAGGGATCAGCCCCAGCATTTT. Encoded protein: CASSYFVNRDQPQHF.

In DNA, the CDR3 is TGTGCCAGTAGTATGGGTACAGGGCGAGAGACCCAGTACTTC. Protein sequence: CASSMGTGRETQYF. V is TRBV19 and J is TRBJ2-5; D is possibly TRBD1 (6 bases). CDR3 length: 14 amino acids. V was shortened by 3 bases and J by 4 bases, with 12 bases between the two germline ends. Germline CDR1 LNHDA, CDR2 SQIVND (reference sequence).

V gene TRBV10-3 combines with J gene TRBJ2-3; 8 bases fit TRBD2. With 6 bases clipped from V and 1 base from J, the junction kept 12 bases outside the gene matches. The CDR3 spans 17 residues. The germline V gene encodes CDR1 ENHRY and CDR2 SYGVKD. CDR3 region: CAISVSGSGLRTDTQYF. Written as DNA, the CDR3 is TGTGCCATCAGCGTCAGCGGGAGTGGCTTGCGCACAGATACGCAGTATTTT.

The J gene is TRBJ2-1, the V gene TRBV11-3; TRBD1 matches 8 bases. The CDR3 is 15 amino acids. Germline V gene data show CDR1 as SGHNT and CDR2 as YENEEA. V shed 2 bases, J shed 5 bases, and the junction held 5 bases outside the gene matches. The CDR3 loop is CASSLQGAYDNEQFF. The DNA for the CDR3 is TGTGCCAGCAGCTTACAGGGGGCCTACGACAATGAGCAGTTCTTC.

The chain uses TRBV6-1 and TRBJ1-1; D might be TRBD1 (5 bases). The CDR3 contains 14 residues. Looked up from germline, CDR1 is MNHNS and CDR2 is SASEGT. Trimming cost V 3 bases and J 7 bases, with 15 bases left between them. CDR3 in DNA: TGTGCCAGCAGTGACGGGGGGTACTTTGGTGAAGCTTTCTTT. Its protein product is CASSDGGYFGEAFF.

The rearrangement links TRBV18 to TRBJ1-1; D unresolved. V was shortened by 3 bases and J by 2 bases, with 16 bases between the two germline ends. CDR3 length: 16 residues. Germline CDR1 KGHSH, CDR2 LQKENI. The CDR3 nucleotides read TGTGCCAGCTCACCCCAAGGATTGACAACAAACACTGAAGCTTTCTTT. It encodes CASSPQGLTTNTEAFF.

V usage is TRBV11-1 and J usage is TRBJ2-3; TRBD1 might be the D (5 bases). V lost 4 bases and J 5 bases, leaving 16 bases between the germline ends. The germline V gene has CDR1 SGHAT and CDR2 FQDESV (reference sequence). The CDR3 loop spans 15 amino acids. Here the CDR3 DNA reads TGTGCCAGCAGCTCCCGACAGATCCACAGAGATACGCAGTATTTT. Translation gives CASSSRQIHRDTQYF.

The chain recombines TRBV19 with TRBJ1-2; the D is unclear. This CDR3 is built from 16 residues. Germline loops: CDR1 LNHDA, CDR2 SQIVND (reference sequence). The V gene lost 4 bases and the J gene lost 0 bases, with 15 bases spanning the gap. The CDR3: CASSNHKRGANYGYTF. In nucleotides, the CDR3 is TGTGCCAGTAGTAATCATAAACGAGGAGCTAACTATGGCTACACCTTC.

CDR3: CATRRTGDVNTEAFF. CDR3 sequence (DNA): TGTGCCACCAGGAGGACAGGGGACGTGAACACTGAAGCTTTCTTT. The rearrangement links TRBV24-1 to TRBJ1-1, with 9 bases aligning to TRBD1. Germline V gene lookup returns CDR1 KGHDR and CDR2 SFDVKD. This CDR3 is 15 amino acids long. The V segment lost 7 bases and the J segment 0 bases; nucleotides outside the gene matches: 5.

V gene TRBV7-3 combines with J gene TRBJ2-5; 8 bases agree with TRBD2. The V segment lost 6 bases and the J segment 2 bases; nucleotides outside the gene matches: 5. The CDR3 consists of 14 residues. Germline lookup yields CDR1 SGHTA and CDR2 FQGTGA. The CDR3 nucleotides are TGTGCCAGCAGTCCTAGCGGGTTACAAGAGACCCAGTACTTC. Translating it yields CASSPSGLQETQYF.

This chain joins TRBV7-2 and TRBJ2-1; possible D gene TRBD2, 5 bases. The length of the CDR3 is 15 residues. Germline CDR1 reads SGHTA; CDR2 reads FQGNSA. V shed 6 bases and J shed 4 bases, with 16 bases lying between them. CDR3 in amino acids: CASSSTHGLYNEQFF. The CDR3 DNA sequence: TGTGCCAGCAGTTCCACCCACGGACTGTACAATGAGCAGTTCTTC.